Sequencing of this T cell receptor (beta chain) was carried out in a study of cytotoxic CD8 clonotypes in ibrutinib-treated CLL (dated by TCRdb to about 2021). About the full investigation: The cohort included about 15 treatment-naive and about a dozen relapsed/refractory patients; about 18 were IGHV unmutated. Partial responses were observed in roughly 24 patients and complete responses in 2; after a median follow-up of about 69 months, remission was maintained in 14 patients and progression was observed in 12. All remission and progressive disease samples were collected while patients were still receiving ibrutinib. Samples averaged 255,043 productive templates and about 94,000 productive rearrangements. Response samples were obtained after a median of approximately twelve months of treatment, with a range of roughly 6 to 40 months. Longitudinal samples were obtainable from about 30% of the roughly 90 participants in the trial. Cryopreserved peripheral blood mononuclear cells were obtained before treatment, at response, and at either sustained remission or disease progression.

In the case of this clone: Its specific antigen is unknown. No per-base quality is available; no much larger clone lies one base away.

The goal of deep resolution MiSeq sequencing was a depth between 1 in 1 million and 1 in 200,000 T cells, and coverage averaged 10x per clonotype. TCR beta libraries were generated with the immunoSEQ hsTCRB Kit. For the original study's pipeline: The data were analyzed with ImmunoSEQ Analyzer and ImmunoSEQ Data Assistant, and V, D and J gene assignments followed IMGT definitions. Clonality, which ranges from 0 to 1, was calculated as one minus the normalized Shannon entropy of productive rearrangement frequencies. Only overrepresented clonotypes making up at least 0.05% of each patient's repertoire were included in the public clonotype analysis. About a dozen repertoires from age-matched healthy donors, obtained from immuneACCESS, served as clonality controls. TCRdb holds this immuneACCESS table with in-frame rearrangements only. Some clones are missing; in checked studies, unresolved V genes explain under half, and the rest has no known cause. That table gives V, J and clone size, and the DNA gave D and trimming. The sample table shows 190,000 or so clones, and approximately 68% are seen once. Clones ranked in the top ten supply 10% to 15% of the sample.

Here is what the overall study found, with its caveats: Lymph node repertoires were not examined, and the timing of sampling was not matched between patients in sustained remission and those whose disease progressed. Public clonotypes were found to be uncommon and were observed to contract or remain stable during treatment; the increase in clonality was shown to reflect expansion of private clonotypes at ibrutinib response. Baseline clonality exceeded that of age-matched healthy donors and correlated strongly with circulating CD8+ T-cell counts. Clonality increased at ibrutinib response, stayed stable in sustained remission, and fell back toward baseline at progression.

V ends up 7 bases short and J 0 bases short, with an unmatched junction base count of 9. There are 15 amino acids in the CDR3, from cysteine to phenylalanine inclusive. Only the CDR3 region is kept as DNA, spanning 45 bases read in frame from base 1. Per the germline V gene, SQVTM is the CDR1 and ANQGSEA is the CDR2. Taken with the paper, the label for time point translates to: approximately 2 years on ibrutinib. For TCR beta library preparation, roughly 2.1 micrograms of genomic DNA were isolated from cryopreserved PBMCs. Longitudinal blood samples from CLL patients on ibrutinib monotherapy underwent high-throughput TCR beta sequencing. The patients were enrolled in a single-center, open-label phase 2 trial of ibrutinib monotherapy.

The chain joins TRBV29-1 to TRBJ2-1, with TRBD2 identical over 7 junction bases. The TCR sequence derives from a human donor with chronic lymphocytic leukemia. Material: PBMCs, obtained after 24 months of ibrutinib treatment. The nucleotides are TGCAGCGGATCTGCCCGGACTAGCTCCTACAATGAGCAGTTCTTC. It codes for CSGSARTSSYNEQFF.